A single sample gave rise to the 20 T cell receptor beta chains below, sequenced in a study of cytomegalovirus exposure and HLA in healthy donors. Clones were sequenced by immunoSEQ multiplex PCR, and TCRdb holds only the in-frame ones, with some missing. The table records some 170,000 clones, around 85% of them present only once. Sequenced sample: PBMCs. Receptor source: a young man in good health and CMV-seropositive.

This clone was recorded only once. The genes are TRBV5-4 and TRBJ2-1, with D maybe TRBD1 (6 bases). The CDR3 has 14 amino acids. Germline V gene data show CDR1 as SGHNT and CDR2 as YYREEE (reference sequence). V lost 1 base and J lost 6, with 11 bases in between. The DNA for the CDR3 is TGTGCCAGCAGCTTGACGACGGACAGCAATGAGCAGTTCTTC. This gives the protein CASSLTTDSNEQFF.

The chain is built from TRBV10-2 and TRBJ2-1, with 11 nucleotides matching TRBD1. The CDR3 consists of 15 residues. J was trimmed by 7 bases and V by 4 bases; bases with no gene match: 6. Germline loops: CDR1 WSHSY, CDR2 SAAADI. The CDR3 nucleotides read TGCGCCAGCAGTGGCTGGGACAGGGGGGGTAATGAGCAGTTCTTC. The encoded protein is CASSGWDRGGNEQFF.

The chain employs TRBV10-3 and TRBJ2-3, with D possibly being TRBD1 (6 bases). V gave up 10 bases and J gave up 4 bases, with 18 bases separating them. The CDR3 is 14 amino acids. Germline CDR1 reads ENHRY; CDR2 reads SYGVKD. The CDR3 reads CATIPGQISDTQYF. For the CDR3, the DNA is TGTGCCACTATCCCCGGACAGATTTCAGATACGCAGTATTTT.

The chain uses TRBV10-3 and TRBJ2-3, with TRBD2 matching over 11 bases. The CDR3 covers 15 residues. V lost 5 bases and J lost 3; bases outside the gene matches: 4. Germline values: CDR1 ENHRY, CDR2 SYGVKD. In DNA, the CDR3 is TGTGCCATCAGTATAGCGGGGGGGTATACAGATACGCAGTATTTT. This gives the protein CAISIAGGYTDTQYF.

The CDR3 loop reads CASSSDSTWTGNTDTQYF. DNA for the CDR3: TGTGCCAGCAGCTCCGATTCAACGTGGACAGGAAACACAGATACGCAGTATTTT. The V gene is TRBV7-9, the J gene TRBJ2-3, with 7 bases aligning to TRBD1. Germline loops: CDR1 SEHNR, CDR2 FQNEAQ (reference sequence). Germline trimming cut 4 bases from V and 2 bases from J; bases unmatched to any gene: 15. This CDR3 has 18 residues.

Here the CDR3 reads CASSEGHRETQYF. The CDR3, as DNA: TGTGCCAGCAGTGAGGGACATCGGGAGACCCAGTACTTC. The V and J genes are TRBV6-1 and TRBJ2-5, with D possibly TRBD1 on 6 matching bases. V lost 3 bases and J lost 5, with 10 bases in between. This CDR3 contains 13 residues. Germline V gives CDR1 MNHNS, CDR2 SASEGT.

CDR3 in DNA: TGTGCCAGCAGCTTGACAGGGGTGAACACTGAAGCTTTCTTT. As protein: CASSLTGVNTEAFF. V is TRBV11-3 and J is TRBJ1-1, with 8 bases lining up with TRBD1. There are 14 residues in the CDR3. Germline-derived CDR1 and CDR2 are SGHNT and YENEEA. With 3 bases clipped from V and 0 bases from J, the junction kept 0 bases outside the gene matches.

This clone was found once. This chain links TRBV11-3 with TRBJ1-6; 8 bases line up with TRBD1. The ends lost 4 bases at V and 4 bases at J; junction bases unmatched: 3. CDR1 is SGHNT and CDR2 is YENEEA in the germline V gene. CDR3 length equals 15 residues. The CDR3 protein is CASSSRDRYNSPLHF. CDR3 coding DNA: TGTGCCAGCAGCTCCCGGGACAGGTATAATTCACCCCTCCACTTT.

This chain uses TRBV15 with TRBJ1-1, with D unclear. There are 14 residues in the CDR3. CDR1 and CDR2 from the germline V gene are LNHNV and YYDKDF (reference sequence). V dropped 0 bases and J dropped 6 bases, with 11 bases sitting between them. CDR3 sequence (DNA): TGTGCCACCAGCAGAGATAGAGAGTACCCTGAAGCTTTCTTT. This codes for CATSRDREYPEAFF.

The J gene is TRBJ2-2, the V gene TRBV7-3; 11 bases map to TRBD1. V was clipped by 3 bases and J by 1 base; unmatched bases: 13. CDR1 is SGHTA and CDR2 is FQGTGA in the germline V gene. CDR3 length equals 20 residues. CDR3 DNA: TGTGCCAGCAGCTTCCTTAAAACCCCGGGACAGGGGGTGAACACCGGGGAGCTGTTTTTT. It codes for CASSFLKTPGQGVNTGELFF.

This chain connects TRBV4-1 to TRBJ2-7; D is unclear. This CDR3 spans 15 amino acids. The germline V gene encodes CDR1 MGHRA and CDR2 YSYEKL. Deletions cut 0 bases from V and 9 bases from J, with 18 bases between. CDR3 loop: CASSQDLRLPGGQYF. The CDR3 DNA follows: TGCGCCAGCAGCCAAGATTTGAGACTCCCCGGTGGGCAGTACTTC.

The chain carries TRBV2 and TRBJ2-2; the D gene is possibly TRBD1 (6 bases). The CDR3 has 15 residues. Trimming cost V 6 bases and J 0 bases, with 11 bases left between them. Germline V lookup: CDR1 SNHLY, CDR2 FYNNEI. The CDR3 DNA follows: TGTGCCAGCAGCCCCAGGGGAACGAACACCGGGGAGCTGTTTTTT. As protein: CASSPRGTNTGELFF.

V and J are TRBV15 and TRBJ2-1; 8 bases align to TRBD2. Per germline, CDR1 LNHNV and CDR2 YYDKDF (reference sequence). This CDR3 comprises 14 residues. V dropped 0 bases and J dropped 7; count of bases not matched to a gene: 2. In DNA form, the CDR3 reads TGTGCCACCAGCAGAGAGCAGCGGGGGAATGAGCAGTTCTTC. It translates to CATSREQRGNEQFF.

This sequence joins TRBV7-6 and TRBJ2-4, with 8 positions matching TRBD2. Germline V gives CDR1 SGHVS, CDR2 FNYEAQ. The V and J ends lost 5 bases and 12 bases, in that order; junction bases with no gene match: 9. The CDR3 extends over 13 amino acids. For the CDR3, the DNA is TGTGCCAGCAGCCCCCTAGCGGGCCCCCCTCAGTACTTC. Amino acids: CASSPLAGPPQYF. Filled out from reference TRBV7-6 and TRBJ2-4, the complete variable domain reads GAGVSQSPRYKVTKRGQDVALRCDPISGHVSLYWYRQALGQGPEFLTYFNYEAQQDKSGLPNDRFSAERPEGSISTLTIQRTEQRDSAMYRCASSPLAGPPQYFGAGTRLSVL.

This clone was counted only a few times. The CDR3 protein is CATSSNRASYEQYF. The CDR3 DNA reads as TGTGCCACCAGCAGTAACAGGGCCTCCTACGAGCAGTACTTC. The rearrangement links TRBV15 to TRBJ2-7; D possibly corresponds to TRBD1 (6 bases). The germline V gene encodes CDR1 LNHNV and CDR2 YYDKDF (reference sequence). The V end lost 3 bases, the J end lost 0 bases, and 9 bases lay between the germline ends. This CDR3 comprises 14 residues.

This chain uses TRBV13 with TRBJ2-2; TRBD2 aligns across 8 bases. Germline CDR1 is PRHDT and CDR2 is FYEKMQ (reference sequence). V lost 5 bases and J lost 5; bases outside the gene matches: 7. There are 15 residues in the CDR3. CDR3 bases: TGTGCCAGCAGCCTCGGACTAGCCGGAACCGGGGAGCTGTTTTTT. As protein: CASSLGLAGTGELFF.

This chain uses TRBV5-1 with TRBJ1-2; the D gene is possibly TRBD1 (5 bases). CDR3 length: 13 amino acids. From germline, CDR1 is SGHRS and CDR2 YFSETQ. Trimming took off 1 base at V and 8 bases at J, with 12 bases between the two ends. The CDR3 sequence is CASSLTGLSGYTF. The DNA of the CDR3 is TGCGCCAGCAGCTTGACAGGTTTATCGGGCTACACCTTC. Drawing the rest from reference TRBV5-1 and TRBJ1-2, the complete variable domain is KAGVTQTPRYLIKTRGQQVTLSCSPISGHRSVSWYQQTPGQGLQFLFEYFSETQRNKGNFPGRFSGRQFSNSRSEMNVSTLELGDSALYLCASSLTGLSGYTFGSGTRLTVV.

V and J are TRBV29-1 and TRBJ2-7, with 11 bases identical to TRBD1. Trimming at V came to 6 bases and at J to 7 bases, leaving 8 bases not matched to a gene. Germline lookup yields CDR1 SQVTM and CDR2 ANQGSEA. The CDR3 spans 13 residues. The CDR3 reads CSVWTGGGREQYF. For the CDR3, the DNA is TGCAGCGTCTGGACAGGGGGCGGGAGGGAGCAGTACTTC.

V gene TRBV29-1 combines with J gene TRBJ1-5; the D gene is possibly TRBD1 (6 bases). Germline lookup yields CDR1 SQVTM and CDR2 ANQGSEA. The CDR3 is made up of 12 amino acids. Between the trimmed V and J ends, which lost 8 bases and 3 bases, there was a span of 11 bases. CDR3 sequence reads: CSIRDTNQPQHF. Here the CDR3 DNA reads TGCAGCATTCGGGACACCAATCAGCCCCAGCATTTT.

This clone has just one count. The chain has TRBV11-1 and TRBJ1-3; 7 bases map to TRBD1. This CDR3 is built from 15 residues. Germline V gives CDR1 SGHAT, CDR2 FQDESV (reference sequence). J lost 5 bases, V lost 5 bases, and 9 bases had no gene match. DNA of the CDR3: TGTGCCAGCAGCCCGGAGGGGACAGAGAGAAACACCATATATTTT. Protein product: CASSPEGTERNTIYF.